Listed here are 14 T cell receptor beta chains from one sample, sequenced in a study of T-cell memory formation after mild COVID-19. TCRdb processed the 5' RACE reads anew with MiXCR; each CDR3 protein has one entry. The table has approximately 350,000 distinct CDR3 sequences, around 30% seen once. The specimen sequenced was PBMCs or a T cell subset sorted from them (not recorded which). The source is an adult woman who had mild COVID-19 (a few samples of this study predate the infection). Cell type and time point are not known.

In DNA form, the CDR3 reads TGTGCCAGCAGCCCGGGGAATTCAGACACAGCTTTCTTT. This gives the protein CASSPGNSDTAFF. The chain is built from TRBV7-9 and TRBJ1-1; D remains ambiguous. The length of the CDR3 is 13 residues. Deletions cut 5 bases from V and 10 bases from J, with 17 bases between. The germline V gene has CDR1 SEHNR and CDR2 FQNEAQ (reference sequence).

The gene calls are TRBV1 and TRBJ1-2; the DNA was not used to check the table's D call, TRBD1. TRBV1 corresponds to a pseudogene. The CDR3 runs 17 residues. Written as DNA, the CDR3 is TGCACCAGCAGCCATCCGGGAGGGGCGCCGGGTAACTATGGCTACACCTTC. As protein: CTSSHPGGAPGNYGYTF.

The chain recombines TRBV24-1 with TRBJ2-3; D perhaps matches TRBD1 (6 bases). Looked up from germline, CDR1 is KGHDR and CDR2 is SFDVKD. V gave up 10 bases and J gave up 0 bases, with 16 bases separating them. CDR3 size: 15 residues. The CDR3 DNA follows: TGTGCCACGCGGCTAGGGGGTGGGAGCACAGATACGCAGTATTTT. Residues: CATRLGGGSTDTQYF.

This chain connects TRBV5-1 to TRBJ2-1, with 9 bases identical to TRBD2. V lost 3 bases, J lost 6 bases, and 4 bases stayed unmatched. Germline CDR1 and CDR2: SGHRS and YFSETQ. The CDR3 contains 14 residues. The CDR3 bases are TGCGCCAGCAGCTCGGGACTAGCATCCAATGAGCAGTTCTTC. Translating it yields CASSSGLASNEQFF.

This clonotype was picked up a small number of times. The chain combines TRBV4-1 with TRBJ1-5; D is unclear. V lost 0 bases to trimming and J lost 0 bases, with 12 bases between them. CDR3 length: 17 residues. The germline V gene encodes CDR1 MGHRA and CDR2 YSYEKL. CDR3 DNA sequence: TGCGCCAGCAGCCAAGAGGATTTTCAGAATAGCAATCAGCCCCAGCATTTT. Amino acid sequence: CASSQEDFQNSNQPQHF.

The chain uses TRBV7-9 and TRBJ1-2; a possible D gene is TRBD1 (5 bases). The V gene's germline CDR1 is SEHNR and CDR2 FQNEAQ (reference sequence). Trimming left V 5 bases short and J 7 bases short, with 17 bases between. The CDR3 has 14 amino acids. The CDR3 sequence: CASSVGDLGFGYTF. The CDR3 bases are TGTGCCAGCAGCGTAGGGGACCTGGGGTTTGGCTACACCTTC.

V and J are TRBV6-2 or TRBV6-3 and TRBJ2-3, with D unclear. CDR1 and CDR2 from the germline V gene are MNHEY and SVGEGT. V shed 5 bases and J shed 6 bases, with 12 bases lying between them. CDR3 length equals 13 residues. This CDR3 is CASSPTEWDTQYF. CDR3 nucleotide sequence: TGTGCCAGCAGTCCGACGGAGTGGGATACGCAGTATTTT.

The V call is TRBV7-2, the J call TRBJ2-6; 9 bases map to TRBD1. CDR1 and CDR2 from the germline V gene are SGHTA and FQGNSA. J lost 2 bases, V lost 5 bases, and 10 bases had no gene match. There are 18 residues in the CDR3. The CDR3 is CASSAGQGFVPGANVLTF. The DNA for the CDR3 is TGTGCCAGCAGCGCGGGACAGGGATTTGTGCCTGGGGCCAACGTCCTGACTTTC.

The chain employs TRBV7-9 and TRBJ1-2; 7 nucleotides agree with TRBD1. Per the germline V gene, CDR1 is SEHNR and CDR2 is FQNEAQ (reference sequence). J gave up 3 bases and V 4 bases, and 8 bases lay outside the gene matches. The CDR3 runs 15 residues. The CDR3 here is CASSSAGGTDYGYTF. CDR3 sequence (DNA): TGTGCCAGCAGCTCAGCCGGAGGGACAGACTATGGCTACACCTTC.

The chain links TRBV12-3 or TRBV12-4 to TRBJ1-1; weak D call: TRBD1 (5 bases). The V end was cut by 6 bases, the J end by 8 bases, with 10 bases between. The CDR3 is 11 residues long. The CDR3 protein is CASSRWTEAFF. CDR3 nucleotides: TGTGCCAGCAGCCGATGGACAGAAGCTTTCTTT.

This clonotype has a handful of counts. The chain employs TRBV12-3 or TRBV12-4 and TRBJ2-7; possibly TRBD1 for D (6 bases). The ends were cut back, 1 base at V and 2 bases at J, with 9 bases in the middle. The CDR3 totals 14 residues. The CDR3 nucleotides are TGTGCCAGCAGTTTAGGACAGGACACCTACGAGCAGTACTTC. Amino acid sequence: CASSLGQDTYEQYF.

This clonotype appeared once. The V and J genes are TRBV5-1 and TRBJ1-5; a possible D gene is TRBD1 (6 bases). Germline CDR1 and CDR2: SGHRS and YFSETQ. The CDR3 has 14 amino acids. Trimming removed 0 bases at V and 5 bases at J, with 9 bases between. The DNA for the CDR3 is TGCGCCAGCAGCTTGGAGGGGGGTTATCAGCCCCAGCATTTT. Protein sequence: CASSLEGGYQPQHF.

The CDR3 is CASSLGRPNTEAFF. CDR3 nucleotides: TGTGCCAGTAGTCTCGGACGGCCGAACACTGAAGCTTTCTTT. V and J are TRBV19 and TRBJ1-1; no firm D call. CDR3 length equals 14 residues. V was trimmed by 5 bases and J by 1 base, leaving 11 bases between them. Germline CDR1 is LNHDA and CDR2 is SQIVND (reference sequence).

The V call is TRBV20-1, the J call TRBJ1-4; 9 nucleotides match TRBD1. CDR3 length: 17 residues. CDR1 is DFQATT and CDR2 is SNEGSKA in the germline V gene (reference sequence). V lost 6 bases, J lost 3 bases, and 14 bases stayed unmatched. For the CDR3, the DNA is TGCAGTGCGCCTCCGGGACAGGGCCGGACGGCTAATGAAAAACTGTTTTTT. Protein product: CSAPPGQGRTANEKLFF.